The rows below give T cell receptor beta chains drawn from one sample of a study of naive and memory T cell subsets. TCRdb re-called the 5' RACE reads through MiXCR, storing one row per CDR3 protein. The table shows tens of thousands of distinct CDR3 sequences, with 8% to 9% occurring only once. The origin of the receptors is a female donor in good health. The CDR3 runs from the conserved cysteine through the conserved F or W.

v_call: TRBV5-8; j_call: TRBJ2-4; cdr3_aa: CASSLLDRGYDKNIQYF
v_call: TRBV18; j_call: TRBJ2-1; cdr3_aa: CASSPPTGSSYNEQFF
v_call: TRBV19; j_call: TRBJ2-2; cdr3_aa: CASRGTANTGELFF
v_call: TRBV6-1; j_call: TRBJ2-7; cdr3_aa: CASSLDIYEQYF
v_call: TRBV9; j_call: TRBJ2-7; cdr3_aa: CASSVGDPYEQYF
v_call: TRBV20-1; j_call: TRBJ1-1; cdr3_aa: CSASWANTEAFF
v_call: TRBV25-1; j_call: TRBJ2-7; cdr3_aa: CASKTYEQYF
v_call: TRBV20-1; j_call: TRBJ1-5; cdr3_aa: CSARTGDQPQHF
v_call: TRBV3-1; j_call: TRBJ1-1; cdr3_aa: CASSQEWGAKLVAEAFF
v_call: TRBV7-9; j_call: TRBJ2-2; cdr3_aa: CASTSAPPGQGDTGELFF
v_call: TRBV29-1; j_call: TRBJ1-1; cdr3_aa: CSGFRGLNTEAFF
v_call: TRBV27; j_call: TRBJ2-5; cdr3_aa: CASSPTGLAGEGETQYF
v_call: TRBV30; j_call: TRBJ1-1; cdr3_aa: CAWKRPDTEAFF
v_call: TRBV10-2; j_call: TRBJ2-3; cdr3_aa: CASSWVTASTDTQYF
v_call: TRBV19; j_call: TRBJ2-1; cdr3_aa: CASSIGLAGVWSEQFF
v_call: TRBV29-1; j_call: TRBJ2-1; cdr3_aa: CSVSSTGGGEQFF
v_call: TRBV3-1; j_call: TRBJ2-1; cdr3_aa: CASSQYGSSANEQFF
v_call: TRBV28; j_call: TRBJ1-2; cdr3_aa: CATNHYPNYGYTF
v_call: TRBV18; j_call: TRBJ1-6; cdr3_aa: CASSPPGQVYNSPLHF
v_call: TRBV19; j_call: TRBJ1-5; cdr3_aa: CASSLLTEYNQPQHF
v_call: TRBV7-9; j_call: TRBJ2-7; cdr3_aa: CAGGTNYEQYF
v_call: TRBV5-1; j_call: TRBJ2-3; cdr3_aa: CASSSPPRTGAADTQYF
v_call: TRBV11-3; j_call: TRBJ2-1; cdr3_aa: CASSSRSGGGNEQFF
v_call: TRBV20-1; j_call: TRBJ1-4; cdr3_aa: CSARTPQNRPNEKLFF
v_call: TRBV29-1; j_call: TRBJ1-1; cdr3_aa: CSVLKTENTEAFF
v_call: TRBV20-1; j_call: TRBJ1-5; cdr3_aa: CSAGDRGKHQPQHF
v_call: TRBV27; j_call: TRBJ2-1; cdr3_aa: CASSLLAHGEQFF
v_call: TRBV10-3; j_call: TRBJ2-6; cdr3_aa: CAISAPTAPSGANVLTF
v_call: TRBV11-3; j_call: TRBJ2-2; cdr3_aa: CASSLAGDELFF
v_call: TRBV20-1; j_call: TRBJ1-5; cdr3_aa: CSASDQPQHF
v_call: TRBV7-2; j_call: TRBJ2-1; cdr3_aa: CASSVGIAGVQGSYNEQFF
v_call: TRBV11-2; j_call: TRBJ2-5; cdr3_aa: CASSLGYSETQYF
v_call: TRBV20-1; j_call: TRBJ1-2; cdr3_aa: CSARSTANYGYTF
v_call: TRBV30; j_call: TRBJ1-1; cdr3_aa: CAWSNRGPEAFF
v_call: TRBV6-6; j_call: TRBJ1-2; cdr3_aa: CASSYDRRNYGYTF
v_call: TRBV5-1; j_call: TRBJ2-5; cdr3_aa: CASGTNGETQYF
v_call: TRBV20-1; j_call: TRBJ2-2; cdr3_aa: CSAWGTSGGTGELFF
v_call: TRBV29-1; j_call: TRBJ1-2; cdr3_aa: CSVERLPGYTF
v_call: TRBV12-3/TRBV12-4; j_call: TRBJ2-2; cdr3_aa: CASSLNTGTGELFF
v_call: TRBV5-1; j_call: TRBJ2-1; cdr3_aa: CASSPDSVLAGGSNEQFF
v_call: TRBV6-5; j_call: TRBJ1-2; cdr3_aa: CASTGGVYGYTF
v_call: TRBV5-1; j_call: TRBJ2-1; cdr3_aa: CASSLVLAGNEQFF
v_call: TRBV7-9; j_call: TRBJ1-5; cdr3_aa: CASSPETGGAQPQHF
v_call: TRBV6-5; j_call: TRBJ2-5; cdr3_aa: CASSSQQGQETQYF
v_call: TRBV12-3/TRBV12-4; j_call: TRBJ2-3; cdr3_aa: CASSFGAGVSSTDTQYF
v_call: TRBV5-6; j_call: TRBJ2-7; cdr3_aa: CASSFSASSYEQYF
v_call: TRBV12-3/TRBV12-4; j_call: TRBJ1-5; cdr3_aa: CASSFGWPQHF
v_call: TRBV5-1; j_call: TRBJ2-1; cdr3_aa: CASSSRTGFSEQFF
v_call: TRBV20-1; j_call: TRBJ2-2; cdr3_aa: CSADKQGAGTGELFF
v_call: TRBV20-1; j_call: TRBJ2-7; cdr3_aa: CSARPGTATYEQYF
v_call: TRBV6-5; j_call: TRBJ2-7; cdr3_aa: CASSSGHPASYEQYF
v_call: TRBV12-3/TRBV12-4; j_call: TRBJ1-2; cdr3_aa: CASSFERTGLYGYTF
v_call: TRBV9; j_call: TRBJ2-2; cdr3_aa: CASSPGGVNTGELFF
v_call: TRBV5-1; j_call: TRBJ2-5; cdr3_aa: CASSKGLGPDEETQYF
v_call: TRBV20-1; j_call: TRBJ2-1; cdr3_aa: CSARGAGLQLARSYNEQFF
v_call: TRBV5-1; j_call: TRBJ2-2; cdr3_aa: CASSLASAGELFF
v_call: TRBV5-1; j_call: TRBJ2-5; cdr3_aa: CASSLALTASGGTQYF
v_call: TRBV5-1; j_call: TRBJ2-1; cdr3_aa: CASRRAGGLVNEQFF
v_call: TRBV19; j_call: TRBJ1-5; cdr3_aa: CASSIPLRRNQPQHF